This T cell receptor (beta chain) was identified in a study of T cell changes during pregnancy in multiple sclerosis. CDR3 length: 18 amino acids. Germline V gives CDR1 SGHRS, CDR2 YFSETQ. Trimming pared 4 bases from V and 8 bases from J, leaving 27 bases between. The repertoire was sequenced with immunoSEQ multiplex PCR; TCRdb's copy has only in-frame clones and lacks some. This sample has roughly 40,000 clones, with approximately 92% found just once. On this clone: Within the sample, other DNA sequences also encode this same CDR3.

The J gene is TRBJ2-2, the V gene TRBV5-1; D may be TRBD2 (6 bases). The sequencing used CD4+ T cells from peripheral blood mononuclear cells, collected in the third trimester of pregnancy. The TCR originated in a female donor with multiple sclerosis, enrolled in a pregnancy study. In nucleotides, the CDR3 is TGCGCCAGCAGCCCCTTTGAGATCGGGAGTCTAATAGGTGGGGAGCTGTTTTTT. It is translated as CASSPFEIGSLIGGELFF.